This T cell receptor beta chain was sequenced in a study of cytomegalovirus exposure and HLA in healthy donors. From germline, CDR1 is PRHDT and CDR2 FYEKMQ (reference sequence). The CDR3 is 15 amino acids. With V trimmed by 0 bases and J by 6 bases, 4 bases remained unmatched. 60 Vbeta and 13 Jbeta primers were used in PCR. This table comes from immunoSEQ multiplex PCR, and its TCRdb copy is limited to in-frame clones, with some not included. The sample holds some 120,000 clones, 80% seen once. J is TRBJ1-5 and V is TRBV13; 8 nucleotides match TRBD1. Sequencing was carried out using PBMCs. The sequence derives from a male donor in good health and CMV-seronegative. In nucleotides, the CDR3 is TGTGCCAGCAGCTTAGGCAGGGGGCGAGGTCAGCCCCAGCATTTT. Translating gives CASSLGRGRGQPQHF.